This T cell receptor (beta chain) was sequenced during a study of vaccination effects on CD4 cells after COVID-19. As for this clone: Its antigen is not identified.

V lost 4 bases and J lost 0, with 34 bases in between. The CDR3 extends over 22 amino acids. From germline, CDR1 is MGHRA and CDR2 YSYEKL. Peptide-pool stimulation followed by sequencing identified expanded antigen-specific CD4+ clonotypes in the ViraFEST assay. After about 10 days in culture, the CD4+ T cells were isolated. According to the study, vaccine recipients showed no prior SARS-CoV-2 infection and negative nucleocapsid antibodies. Each well held approximately 1.8 million PBMC cultured with around 10 ug/ml peptides and 8.5 to 10 IU/ml IL-2. General observations from the study: Healthy vaccinees' vaccine-induced clones included only 1 of 255 cross-reacting with common cold coronaviruses. Substantial clonal contraction characterized both infection- and vaccine-induced clones late after vaccination.

Only in-frame clones appear in the TCRdb table, and some are missing; sequencing was by immunoSEQ multiplex PCR. There are under 30,000 clones in the sample; around three quarters occur only once, and about a tenth lies in the top ten. The TCR originated in a human donor who received a COVID-19 vaccine. The gene calls are TRBV4-1 and TRBJ2-7; weak D call: TRBD2 (6 bases). Sequenced material: CD4+ T cells from PBMCs cultured with HCoV-NL63 spike peptides, taken before COVID-19 vaccination. The CDR3 loop is CASSPLLRPGASGTRISYEQYF. For the CDR3, the DNA is TGCGCCAGCAGCCCGTTACTCAGACCGGGAGCTTCAGGGACTCGGATCTCCTACGAGCAGTACTTC.